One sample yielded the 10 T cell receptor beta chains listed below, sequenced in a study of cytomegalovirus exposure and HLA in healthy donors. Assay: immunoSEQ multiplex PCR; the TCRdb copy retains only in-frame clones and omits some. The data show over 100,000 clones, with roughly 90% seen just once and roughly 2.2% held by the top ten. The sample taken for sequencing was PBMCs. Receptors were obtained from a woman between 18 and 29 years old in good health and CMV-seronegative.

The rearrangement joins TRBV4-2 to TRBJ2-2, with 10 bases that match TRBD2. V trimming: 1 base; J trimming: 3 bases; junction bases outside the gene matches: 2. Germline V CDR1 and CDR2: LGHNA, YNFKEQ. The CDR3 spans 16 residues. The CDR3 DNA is TGTGCCAGCAGCCAAGTAGCGGGGGGAGACACCGGGGAGCTGTTTTTT. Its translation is CASSQVAGGDTGELFF.

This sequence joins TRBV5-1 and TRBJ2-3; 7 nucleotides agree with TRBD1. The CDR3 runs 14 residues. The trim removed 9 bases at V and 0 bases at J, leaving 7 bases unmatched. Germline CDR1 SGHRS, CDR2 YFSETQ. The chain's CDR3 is CATRQGTSTDTQYF. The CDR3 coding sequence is TGCGCCACCCGACAGGGCACTAGCACAGATACGCAGTATTTT.

Here the CDR3 reads CASSTRDRGEETQYF. CDR3 DNA: TGTGCCAGCAGCACTCGGGACAGGGGAGAAGAGACCCAGTACTTC. The chain couples TRBV13 to TRBJ2-5; 10 bases line up with TRBD1. Trimming cost V 5 bases and J 3 bases; bases outside gene matches: 6. Germline CDR1 is PRHDT and CDR2 is FYEKMQ (reference sequence). CDR3 size: 15 residues. The entire variable domain, with the rest obtained from reference TRBV13 and TRBJ2-5, is as follows: AAGVIQSPRHLIKEKRETATLKCYPIPRHDTVYWYQQGPGQDPQFLISFYEKMQSDKGSIPDRFSAQQFSDYHSELNMSSLELGDSALYFCASSTRDRGEETQYFGPGTRLLVL.

The CDR3 is CASSQGSGGDPEAFF. CDR3 DNA: TGCGCCAGCAGCCAAGGTTCCGGAGGGGACCCTGAAGCTTTCTTT. The chain couples TRBV4-3 to TRBJ1-1; the D gene is possibly TRBD1 (5 bases). V was cut by 1 base and J by 6 bases, with 15 bases left in between. There are 15 residues in the CDR3. CDR1 and CDR2 (germline): LGHNA, YSLEER.

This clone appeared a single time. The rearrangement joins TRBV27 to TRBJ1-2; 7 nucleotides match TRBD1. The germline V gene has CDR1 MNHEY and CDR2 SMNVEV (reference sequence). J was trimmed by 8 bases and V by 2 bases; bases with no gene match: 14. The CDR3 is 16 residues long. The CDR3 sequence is CASSLSTLGTVDGYTF. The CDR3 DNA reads TGTGCCAGCAGTTTAAGCACTTTGGGGACAGTTGACGGCTACACCTTC.

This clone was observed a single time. The CDR3 coding sequence is TGTGCCAGTAGTATAGAGACAGGCTCCTACGAGCAGTACTTC. Translated, it gives CASSIETGSYEQYF. The V gene is TRBV19, the J gene TRBJ2-7, with D perhaps TRBD1 (6 bases). Germline lookup yields CDR1 LNHDA and CDR2 SQIVND (reference sequence). The CDR3 extends over 14 amino acids. Trimming removed 0 bases from V and 0 bases from J, with 6 bases in between.

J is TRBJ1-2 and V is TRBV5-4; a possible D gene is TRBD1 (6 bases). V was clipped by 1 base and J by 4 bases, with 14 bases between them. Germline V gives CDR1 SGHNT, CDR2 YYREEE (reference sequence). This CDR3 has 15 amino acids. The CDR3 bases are TGTGCCAGCAGCTTGCAACAGGGCGGAGGCTATGGCTACACCTTC. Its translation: CASSLQQGGGYGYTF.

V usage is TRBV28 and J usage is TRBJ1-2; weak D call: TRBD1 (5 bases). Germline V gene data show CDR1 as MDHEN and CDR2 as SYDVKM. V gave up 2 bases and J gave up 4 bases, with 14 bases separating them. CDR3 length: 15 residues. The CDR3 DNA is TGTGCCAGCAGTTTACTGATAGAAGGGGCCTATGGCTACACCTTC. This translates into CASSLLIEGAYGYTF.

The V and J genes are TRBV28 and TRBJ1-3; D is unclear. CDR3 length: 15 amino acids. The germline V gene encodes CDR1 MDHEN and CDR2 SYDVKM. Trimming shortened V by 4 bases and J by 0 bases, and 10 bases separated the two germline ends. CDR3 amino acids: CASSYVIDSGNTIYF. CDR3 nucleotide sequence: TGTGCCAGCAGTTACGTAATAGACTCTGGAAACACCATATATTTT.

The CDR3 reads CASSTQTSGRSALTDTQYF. CDR3 DNA: TGTGCCAGCAGCACGCAGACTAGCGGGAGGAGTGCTCTTACAGATACGCAGTATTTT. The chain uses TRBV11-2 and TRBJ2-3; 13 nucleotides agree with TRBD2. The CDR3 runs 19 residues. J lost 3 bases, V lost 5 bases, and 14 bases had no gene match. The V gene's germline CDR1 is SGHAT and CDR2 FQNNGV. Complete variable domain (other parts from reference TRBV11-2 and TRBJ2-3): EAGVAQSPRYKIIEKRQSVAFWCNPISGHATLYWYQQILGQGPKLLIQFQNNGVVDDSQLPKDRFSAERLKGVDSTLKIQPAKLEDSAVYLCASSTQTSGRSALTDTQYFGPGTRLTVL.